This paragraph covers one TCR beta chain sequence. Its target is unknown. Generated by immunoSEQ multiplex PCR, the TCRdb table keeps only in-frame clones and is missing some. The sample includes 25,000 to 35,000 clones, 85% seen only once; the top ten take 3.5% to 4.5%. These data originate in a study of tissue T cells after allogeneic stem cell transplantation. Study in general: Every graft-versus-host disease patient had gastrointestinal disease and got several lines of graft-versus-host disease therapy. Study findings and constraints: Motif-based clustering found tissue-specific repertoire signatures shared across patients, though few clones were shared. TCR repertoires tracked anatomic similarity, regardless of disease or transplant status.

From germline, CDR1 is SGHTA and CDR2 FQGNSA. This CDR3 is built from 13 residues. The V gene lost 2 bases and the J gene lost 13 bases, with 17 bases spanning the gap. This TCR derives from a woman between 18 and 55 years old who later had graft-versus-host disease after an allogeneic stem cell transplant. The rearrangement joins TRBV7-2 to TRBJ1-2; D gene uncertain. Specimen: blood, collected before transplantation. DNA for the CDR3: TGTGCCAGCAGCTTATGGAACTTTAGAGGATGCACCTTC. This encodes CASSLWNFRGCTF.